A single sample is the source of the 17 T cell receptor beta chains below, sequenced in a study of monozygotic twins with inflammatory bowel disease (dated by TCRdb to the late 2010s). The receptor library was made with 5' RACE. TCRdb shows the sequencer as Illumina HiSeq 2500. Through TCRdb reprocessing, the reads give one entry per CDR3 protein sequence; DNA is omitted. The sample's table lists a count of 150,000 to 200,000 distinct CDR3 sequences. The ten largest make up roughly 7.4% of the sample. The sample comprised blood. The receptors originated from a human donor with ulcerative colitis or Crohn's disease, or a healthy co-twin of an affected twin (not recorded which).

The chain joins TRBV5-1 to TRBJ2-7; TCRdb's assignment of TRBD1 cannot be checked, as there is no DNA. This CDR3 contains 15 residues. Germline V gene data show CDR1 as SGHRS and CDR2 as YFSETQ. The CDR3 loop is CASSLDGGSSYEQYF.

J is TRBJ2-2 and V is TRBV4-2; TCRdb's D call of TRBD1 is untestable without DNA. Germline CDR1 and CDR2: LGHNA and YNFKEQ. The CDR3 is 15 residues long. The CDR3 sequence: CASSQWQGNTGELFF.

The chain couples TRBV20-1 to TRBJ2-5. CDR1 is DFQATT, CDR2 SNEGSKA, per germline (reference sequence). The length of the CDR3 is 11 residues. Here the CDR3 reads CSAVPQETQYF.

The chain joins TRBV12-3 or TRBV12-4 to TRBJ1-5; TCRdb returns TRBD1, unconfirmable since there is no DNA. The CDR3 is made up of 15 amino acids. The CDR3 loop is CASSGTGGNNQPQHF.

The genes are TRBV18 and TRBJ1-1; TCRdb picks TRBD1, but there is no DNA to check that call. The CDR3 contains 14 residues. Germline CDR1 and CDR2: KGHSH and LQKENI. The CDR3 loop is CASSPRQQNTEAFF.

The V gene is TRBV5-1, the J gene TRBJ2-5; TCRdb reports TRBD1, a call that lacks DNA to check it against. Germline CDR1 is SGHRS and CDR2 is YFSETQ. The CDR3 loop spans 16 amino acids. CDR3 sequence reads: CASSLFLGGLQETQYF.

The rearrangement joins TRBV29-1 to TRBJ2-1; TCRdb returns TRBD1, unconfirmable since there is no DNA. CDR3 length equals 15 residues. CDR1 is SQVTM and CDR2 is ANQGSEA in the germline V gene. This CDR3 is CSAKPGPAPGNEQFF.

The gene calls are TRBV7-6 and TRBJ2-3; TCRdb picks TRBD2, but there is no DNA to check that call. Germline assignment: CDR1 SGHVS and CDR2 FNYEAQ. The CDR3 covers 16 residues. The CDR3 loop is CASSRRAGGAMDTQYF.

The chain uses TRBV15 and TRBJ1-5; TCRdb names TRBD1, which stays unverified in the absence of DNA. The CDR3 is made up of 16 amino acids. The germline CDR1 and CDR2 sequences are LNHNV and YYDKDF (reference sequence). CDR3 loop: CATSRDSWTLGGPQHF.

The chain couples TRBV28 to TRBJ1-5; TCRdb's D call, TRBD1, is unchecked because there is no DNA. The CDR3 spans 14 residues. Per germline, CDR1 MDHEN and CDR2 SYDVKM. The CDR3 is CASLQGFSNQPQHF.

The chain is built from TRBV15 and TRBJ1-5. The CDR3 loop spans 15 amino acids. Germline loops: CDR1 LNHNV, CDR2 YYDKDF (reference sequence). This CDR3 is CATSRVGAANQPQHF.

The CDR3 reads CASSRVLGLDYNEQFF. This rearrangement joins TRBV4-3 to TRBJ2-1; TCRdb calls TRBD2, which cannot be checked without DNA. Germline CDR1 is LGHNA and CDR2 is YSLEER. This CDR3 has 16 amino acids.

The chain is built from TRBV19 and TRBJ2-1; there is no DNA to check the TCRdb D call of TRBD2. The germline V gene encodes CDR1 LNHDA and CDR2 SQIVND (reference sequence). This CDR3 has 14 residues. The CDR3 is CASSIRLASNEQFF.

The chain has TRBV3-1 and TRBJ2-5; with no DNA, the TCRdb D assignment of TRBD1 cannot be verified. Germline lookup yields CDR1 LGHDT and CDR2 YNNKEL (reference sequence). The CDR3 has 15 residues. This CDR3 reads CASSQMWTSQETQYF.

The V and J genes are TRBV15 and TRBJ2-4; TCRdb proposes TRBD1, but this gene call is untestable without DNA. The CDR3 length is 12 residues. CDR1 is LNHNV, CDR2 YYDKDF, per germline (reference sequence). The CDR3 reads CATSREGGIQYF.

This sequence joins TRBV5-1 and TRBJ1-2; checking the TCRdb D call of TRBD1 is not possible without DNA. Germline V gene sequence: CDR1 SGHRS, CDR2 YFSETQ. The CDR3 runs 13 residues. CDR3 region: CASSSRGHYGYTF.

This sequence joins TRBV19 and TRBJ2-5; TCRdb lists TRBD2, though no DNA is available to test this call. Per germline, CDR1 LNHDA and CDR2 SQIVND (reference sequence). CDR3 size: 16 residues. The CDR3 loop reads CASSKGSGRMIGTQYF.